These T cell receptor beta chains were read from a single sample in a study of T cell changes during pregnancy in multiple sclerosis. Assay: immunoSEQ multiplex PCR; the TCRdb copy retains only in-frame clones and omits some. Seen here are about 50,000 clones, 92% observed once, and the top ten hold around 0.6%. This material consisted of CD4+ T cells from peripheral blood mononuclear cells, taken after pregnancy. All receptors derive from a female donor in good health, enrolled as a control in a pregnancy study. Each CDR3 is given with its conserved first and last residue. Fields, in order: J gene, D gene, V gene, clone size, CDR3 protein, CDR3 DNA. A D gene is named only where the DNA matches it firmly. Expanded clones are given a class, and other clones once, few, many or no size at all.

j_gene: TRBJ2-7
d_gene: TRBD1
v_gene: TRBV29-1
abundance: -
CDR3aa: CSVEGQGPYEQYF
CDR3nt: TGCAGCGTAGAAGGACAGGGCCCCTACGAGCAGTACTTC

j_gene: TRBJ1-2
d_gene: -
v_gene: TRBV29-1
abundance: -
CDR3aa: CSVEEGGGGYTF
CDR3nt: TGCAGCGTTGAAGAAGGGGGAGGGGGCTACACCTTC

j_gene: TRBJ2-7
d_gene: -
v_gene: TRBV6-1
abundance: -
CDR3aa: CASPPSEQYF
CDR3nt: TGTGCCAGCCCCCCGAGCGAGCAGTACTTC

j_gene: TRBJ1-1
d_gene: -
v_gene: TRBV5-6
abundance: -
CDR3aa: CASRTGLNTEAFF
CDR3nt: TGTGCCAGCAGAACAGGCCTGAACACTGAAGCTTTCTTT

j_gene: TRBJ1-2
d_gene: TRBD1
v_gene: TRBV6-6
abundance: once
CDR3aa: CASSYPDRRGYGYTF
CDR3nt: TGTGCCAGCAGTTACCCGGACAGGCGGGGCTATGGCTACACCTTC

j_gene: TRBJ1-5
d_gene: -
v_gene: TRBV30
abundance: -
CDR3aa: CAWRGDIDQPQHF
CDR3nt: TGTGCCTGGAGAGGGGACATAGATCAGCCCCAGCATTTT

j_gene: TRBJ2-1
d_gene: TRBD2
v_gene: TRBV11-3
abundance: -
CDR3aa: CASSRYGGADEQFF
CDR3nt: TGTGCCAGCAGCCGGTACGGGGGGGCCGATGAGCAGTTCTTC

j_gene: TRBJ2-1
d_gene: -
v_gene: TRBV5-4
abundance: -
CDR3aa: CASSLLPGGLDEQFF
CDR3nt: TGTGCCAGCAGCTTACTCCCCGGGGGGCTGGATGAGCAGTTCTTC

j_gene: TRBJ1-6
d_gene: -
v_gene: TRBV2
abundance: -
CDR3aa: CASSFTGSSYNSPLHF
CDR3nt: TGTGCCAGCAGTTTTACAGGGAGCTCCTATAATTCACCCCTCCACTTT

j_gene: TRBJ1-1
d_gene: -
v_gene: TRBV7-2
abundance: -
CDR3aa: CASSLHRVNTEAFF
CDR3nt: TGTGCCAGCAGCTTACACAGAGTGAACACTGAAGCTTTCTTT

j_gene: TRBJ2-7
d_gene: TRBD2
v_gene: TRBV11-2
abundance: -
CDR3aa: CASSSTSGGYEQYF
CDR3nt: TGTGCCAGCAGCTCGACTAGCGGGGGTTACGAGCAGTACTTC

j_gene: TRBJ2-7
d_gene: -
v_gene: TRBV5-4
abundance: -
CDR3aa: CASSSGGSYEQYF
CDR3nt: TGTGCCAGCAGCTCTGGGGGCAGTTACGAGCAGTACTTC

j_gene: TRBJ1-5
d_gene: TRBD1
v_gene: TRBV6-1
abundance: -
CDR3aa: CASSEPRGKQPQHF
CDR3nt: TGTGCCAGCAGTGAACCCAGGGGGAAACAGCCCCAGCATTTT

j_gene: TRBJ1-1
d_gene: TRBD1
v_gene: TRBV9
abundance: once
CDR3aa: CASSVVSGGLNTEAFF
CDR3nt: TGTGCCAGCAGCGTAGTGTCAGGGGGTCTGAACACTGAAGCTTTCTTT

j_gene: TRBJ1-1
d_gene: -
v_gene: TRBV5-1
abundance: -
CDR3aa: CASSPEGTGWNTEAFF
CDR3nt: TGCGCCAGCAGCCCGGAGGGGACGGGATGGAACACTGAAGCTTTCTTT

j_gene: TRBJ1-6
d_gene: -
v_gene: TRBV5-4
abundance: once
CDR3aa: CASSPSGALGSPLHF
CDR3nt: TGTGCCAGCAGCCCCAGTGGGGCTCTGGGTTCACCCCTCCACTTT

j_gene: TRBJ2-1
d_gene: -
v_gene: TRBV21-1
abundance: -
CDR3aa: CASTREGGDTNEQFF
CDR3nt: TGTGCCAGTACCAGGGAGGGGGGGGATACCAATGAGCAGTTCTTC

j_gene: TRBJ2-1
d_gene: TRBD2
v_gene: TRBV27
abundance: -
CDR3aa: CASNPVAGHNEQFF
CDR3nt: TGTGCCAGCAATCCGGTAGCGGGTCACAATGAGCAGTTCTTC

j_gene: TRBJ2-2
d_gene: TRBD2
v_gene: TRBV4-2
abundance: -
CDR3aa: CASSQGLSGIAGELFF
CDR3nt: TGTGCCAGCAGCCAAGGACTTAGCGGGATCGCCGGGGAGCTGTTTTTT

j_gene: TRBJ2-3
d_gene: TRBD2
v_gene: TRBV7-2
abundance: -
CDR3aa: CASSSYSGGTDTQYF
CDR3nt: TGTGCCAGCAGCTCCTATAGCGGGGGCACAGATACGCAGTATTTT

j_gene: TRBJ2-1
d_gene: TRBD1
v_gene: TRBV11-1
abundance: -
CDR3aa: CASKPLPGQGNNEQFF
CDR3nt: TGTGCCAGCAAACCTCTACCGGGACAGGGGAACAATGAGCAGTTCTTC

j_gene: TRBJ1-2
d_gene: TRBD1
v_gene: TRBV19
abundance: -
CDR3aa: CASSTPSGQGISYGYTF
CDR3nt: TGTGCCAGTAGTACTCCGTCGGGACAGGGGATTAGCTATGGCTACACCTTC

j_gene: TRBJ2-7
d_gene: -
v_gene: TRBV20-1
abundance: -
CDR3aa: CSARAGHEQYF
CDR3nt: TGCAGTGCTAGAGCAGGGCACGAGCAGTACTTC

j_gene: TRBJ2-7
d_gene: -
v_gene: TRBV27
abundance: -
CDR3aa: CASSFQTEQYF
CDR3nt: TGTGCCAGCAGTTTTCAGACTGAGCAGTACTTC

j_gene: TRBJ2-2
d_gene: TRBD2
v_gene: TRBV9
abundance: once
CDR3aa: CASSLRRAAGGNTGELFF
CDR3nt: TGTGCCAGCAGCCTTCGGCGGGCGGCGGGAGGGAACACCGGGGAGCTGTTTTTT

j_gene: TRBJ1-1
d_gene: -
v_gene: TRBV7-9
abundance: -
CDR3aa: CASSLIQGRLEAFF
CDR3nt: TGTGCCAGCAGCTTAATCCAGGGCAGGCTTGAAGCTTTCTTT

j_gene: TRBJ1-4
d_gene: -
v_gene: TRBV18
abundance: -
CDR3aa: CASSPTQGGTNEKLFF
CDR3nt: TGTGCCAGCTCACCAACCCAGGGCGGAACTAATGAAAAACTGTTTTTT

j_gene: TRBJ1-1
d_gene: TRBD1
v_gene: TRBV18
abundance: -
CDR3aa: CASSPVDRESAEAFF
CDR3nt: TGTGCCAGCTCACCAGTAGACAGGGAATCTGCTGAAGCTTTCTTT

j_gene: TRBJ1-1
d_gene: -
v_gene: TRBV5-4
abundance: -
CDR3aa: CASSFESNTEAFF
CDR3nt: TGTGCCAGCAGCTTTGAGAGTAACACTGAAGCTTTCTTT

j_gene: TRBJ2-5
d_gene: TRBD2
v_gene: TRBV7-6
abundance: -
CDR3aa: CASSLGLAGGETQYF
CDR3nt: TGTGCCAGCAGCTTAGGACTAGCGGGAGGAGAGACCCAGTACTTC

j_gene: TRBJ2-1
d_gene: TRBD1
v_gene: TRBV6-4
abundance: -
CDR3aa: CASSDSTGGYNEQFF
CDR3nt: TGTGCCAGCAGTGACTCGACAGGGGGCTACAATGAGCAGTTCTTC

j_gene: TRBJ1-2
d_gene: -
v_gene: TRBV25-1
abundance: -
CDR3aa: CASSERAGHGHTF
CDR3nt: TGTGCCAGCAGTGAAAGGGCAGGGCATGGCCACACCTTC

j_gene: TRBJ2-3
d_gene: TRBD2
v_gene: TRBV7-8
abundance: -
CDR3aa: CASSWGLAIGTDTQYF
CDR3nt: TGTGCCAGCAGCTGGGGACTAGCGATCGGCACAGATACGCAGTATTTT

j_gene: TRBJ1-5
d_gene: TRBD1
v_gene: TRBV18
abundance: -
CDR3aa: CASSPPGQGDQPQHF
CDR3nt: TGTGCCAGCTCACCGCCGGGACAGGGAGATCAGCCCCAGCATTTT

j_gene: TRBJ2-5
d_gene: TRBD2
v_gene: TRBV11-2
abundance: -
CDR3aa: CASSHWVAGGLETQYF
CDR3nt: TGTGCCAGCAGCCACTGGGTAGCGGGAGGGCTGGAGACCCAGTACTTC

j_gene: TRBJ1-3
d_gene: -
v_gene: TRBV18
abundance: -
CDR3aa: CASARGNTIYF
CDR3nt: TGTGCCAGCGCCCGGGGAAACACCATATATTTT

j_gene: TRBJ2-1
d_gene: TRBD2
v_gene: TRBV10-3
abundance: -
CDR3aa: CAISPSGGGLLAGGNEQFF
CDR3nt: TGTGCCATCAGCCCGTCGGGCGGGGGGTTGCTAGCGGGAGGCAATGAGCAGTTCTTC

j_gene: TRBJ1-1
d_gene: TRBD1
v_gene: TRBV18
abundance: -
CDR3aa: CASSPETGSLGKTEAFF
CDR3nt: TGTGCCAGCTCACCAGAGACAGGGTCGCTTGGAAAAACTGAAGCTTTCTTT

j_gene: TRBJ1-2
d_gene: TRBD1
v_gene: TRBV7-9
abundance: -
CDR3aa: CASSLVDRDYGYTF
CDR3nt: TGTGCCAGCAGCTTAGTGGACAGGGACTATGGCTACACCTTC

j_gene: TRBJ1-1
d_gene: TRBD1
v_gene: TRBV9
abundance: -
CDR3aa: CASSEGARDTEAFF
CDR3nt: TGTGCCAGCAGCGAGGGGGCGAGGGACACTGAAGCTTTCTTT

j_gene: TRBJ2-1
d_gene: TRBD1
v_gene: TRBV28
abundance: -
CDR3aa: CASSTGQGGRNEQFF
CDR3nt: TGTGCCAGCAGTACGGGACAGGGGGGGAGAAATGAGCAGTTCTTC

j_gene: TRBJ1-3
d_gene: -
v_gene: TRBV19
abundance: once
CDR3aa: CASKPGLNSGNTIYF
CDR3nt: TGTGCCAGTAAGCCGGGTCTCAACTCTGGAAACACCATATATTTT

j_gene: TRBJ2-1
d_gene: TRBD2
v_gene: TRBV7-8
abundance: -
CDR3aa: CASSLEASGRRNEQFF
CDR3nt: TGTGCCAGCAGCTTAGAGGCTAGCGGGAGAAGAAATGAGCAGTTCTTC

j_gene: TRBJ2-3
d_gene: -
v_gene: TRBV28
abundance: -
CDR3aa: CASSSFSGSSTDTQYF
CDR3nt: TGTGCCAGCAGTTCGTTTAGCGGTTCTAGCACAGATACGCAGTATTTT

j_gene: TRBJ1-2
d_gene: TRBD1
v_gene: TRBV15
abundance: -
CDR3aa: CATSGERGQGASGYTF
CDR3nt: TGTGCCACCAGCGGAGAGAGGGGACAGGGGGCCTCTGGCTACACCTTC

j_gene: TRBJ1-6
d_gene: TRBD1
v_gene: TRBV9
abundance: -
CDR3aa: CASSGRDREGSLHF
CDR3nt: TGTGCCAGCAGCGGTCGGGACAGGGAAGGCAGCCTCCACTTT

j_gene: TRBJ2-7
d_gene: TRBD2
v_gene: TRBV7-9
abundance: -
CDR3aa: CASSLGAGGSYEQYF
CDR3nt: TGTGCCAGCAGCTTAGGAGCGGGAGGCTCCTACGAGCAGTACTTC

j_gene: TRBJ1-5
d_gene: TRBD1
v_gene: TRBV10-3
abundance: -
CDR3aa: CAISRDRDQPQHF
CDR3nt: TGTGCCATCAGCCGGGACAGGGATCAGCCCCAGCATTTT

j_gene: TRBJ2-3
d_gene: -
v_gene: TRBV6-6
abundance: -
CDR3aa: CASRPASTSTQYF
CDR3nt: TGTGCCAGCCGTCCCGCCTCCACTAGTACGCAGTATTTT

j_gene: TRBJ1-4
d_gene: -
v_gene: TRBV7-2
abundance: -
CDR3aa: CASSLNLPRLGTNEKLFF
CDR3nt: TGTGCCAGCAGCTTAAACTTACCTAGACTCGGGACTAATGAAAAACTGTTTTTT

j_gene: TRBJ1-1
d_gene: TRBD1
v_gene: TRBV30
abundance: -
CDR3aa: CAWSGTGETEAFF
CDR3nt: TGTGCCTGGAGTGGGACAGGGGAAACTGAAGCTTTCTTT